Here is one TCR beta chain with its context. The V end was cut by 0 bases, the J end by 2 bases, with 8 bases between. This CDR3 spans 15 amino acids. CDR1 is MGHRA and CDR2 is YSYEKL in the germline V gene. TCRdb's copy holds only in-frame clones and misses some; the assay was immunoSEQ multiplex PCR. The data hold 150,000 or so clones, with 90% observed a single time. This entry belongs to a study of cytomegalovirus exposure and HLA in healthy donors. The TCR originated in a woman in her 30s in good health and CMV-seropositive. This chain connects TRBV4-1 to TRBJ1-3; D might be TRBD1 (5 bases). The specimen sequenced was PBMCs. The DNA for the CDR3 is TGCGCCAGCAGCCAAGATGGGGGGGCTGGAAACACCATATATTTT. This encodes CASSQDGGAGNTIYF.